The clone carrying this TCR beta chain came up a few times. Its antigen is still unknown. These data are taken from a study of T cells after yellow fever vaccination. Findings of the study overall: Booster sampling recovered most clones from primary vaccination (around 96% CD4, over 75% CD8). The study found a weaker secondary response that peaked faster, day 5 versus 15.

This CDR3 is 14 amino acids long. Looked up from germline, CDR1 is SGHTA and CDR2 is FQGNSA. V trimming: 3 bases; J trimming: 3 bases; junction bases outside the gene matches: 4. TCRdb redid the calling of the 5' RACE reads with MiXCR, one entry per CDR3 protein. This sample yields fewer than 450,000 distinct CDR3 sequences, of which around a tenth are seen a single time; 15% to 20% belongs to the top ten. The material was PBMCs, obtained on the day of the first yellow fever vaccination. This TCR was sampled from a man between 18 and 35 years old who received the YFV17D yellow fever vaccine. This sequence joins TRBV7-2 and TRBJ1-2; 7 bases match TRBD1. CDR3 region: CASSFDRADYGYTF. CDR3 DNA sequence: TGTGCCAGCAGCTTCGACAGGGCAGACTATGGCTACACCTTC.